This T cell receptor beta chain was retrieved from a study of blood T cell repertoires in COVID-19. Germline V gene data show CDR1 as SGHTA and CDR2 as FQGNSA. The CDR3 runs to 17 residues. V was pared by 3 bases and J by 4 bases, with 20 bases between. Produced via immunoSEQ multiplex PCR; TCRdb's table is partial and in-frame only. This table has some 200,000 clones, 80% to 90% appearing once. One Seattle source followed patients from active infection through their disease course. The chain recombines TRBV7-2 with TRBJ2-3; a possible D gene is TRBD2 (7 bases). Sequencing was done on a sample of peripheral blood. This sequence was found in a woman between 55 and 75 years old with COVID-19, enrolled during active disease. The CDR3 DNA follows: TGTGCCAGCAGCTTTGGCGGGGAGAGGGGGGGGTCAGATACGCAGTATTTT. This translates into CASSFGGERGGSDTQYF.